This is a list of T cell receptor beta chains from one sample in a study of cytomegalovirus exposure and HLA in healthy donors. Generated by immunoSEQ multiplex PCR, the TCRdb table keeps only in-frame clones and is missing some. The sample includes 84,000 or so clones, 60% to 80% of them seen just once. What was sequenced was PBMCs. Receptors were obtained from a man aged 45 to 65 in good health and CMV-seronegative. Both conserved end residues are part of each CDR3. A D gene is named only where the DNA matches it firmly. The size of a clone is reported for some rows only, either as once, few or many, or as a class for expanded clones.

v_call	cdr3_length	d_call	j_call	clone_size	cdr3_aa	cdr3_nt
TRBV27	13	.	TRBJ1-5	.	CASSYEINQPQHF	TGTGCCAGCAGTTATGAGATCAATCAGCCCCAGCATTTT
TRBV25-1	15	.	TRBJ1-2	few	CASSESGGPSRGYTF	TGTGCCAGCAGTGAATCGGGAGGCCCTTCGAGGGGCTACACCTTC
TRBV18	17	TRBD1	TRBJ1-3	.	CASSPSGQMGSGNTIYF	TGTGCCAGCTCGCCTTCGGGACAGATGGGCTCTGGAAACACCATATATTTT
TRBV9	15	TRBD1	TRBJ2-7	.	CASSVGRTGPYEQYF	TGTGCCAGCAGCGTAGGGAGGACAGGGCCCTACGAGCAGTACTTC
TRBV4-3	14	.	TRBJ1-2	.	CASSQDARGGGYTF	TGCGCCAGCAGCCAAGATGCGAGGGGGGGCGGCTACACCTTC
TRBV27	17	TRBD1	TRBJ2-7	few	CASSPIPDQGVGGEQYF	TGTGCCAGCAGTCCTATCCCCGACCAGGGGGTAGGGGGCGAGCAGTACTTC
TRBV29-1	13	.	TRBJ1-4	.	CSAGWGGQEKLFF	TGCAGCGCCGGATGGGGAGGTCAAGAAAAACTGTTTTTT
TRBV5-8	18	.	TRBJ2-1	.	CASSFSGGSASSYNEQFF	TGTGCCAGCAGTTTTTCGGGTGGCTCAGCGAGCTCCTACAATGAGCAGTTCTTC
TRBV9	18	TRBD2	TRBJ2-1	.	CASSSPRGGGGNYNEQFF	TGTGCCAGCAGCTCCCCCCGGGGGGGCGGGGGGAACTACAATGAGCAGTTCTTC
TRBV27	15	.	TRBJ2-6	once	CASSMRAAGANVLTF	TGTGCCAGCAGTATGAGGGCCGCAGGGGCCAACGTCCTGACTTTC